The sequence of this T cell receptor beta chain was determined in a study of T cells after yellow fever vaccination. As TCR cDNA was made by 5'RACE template switching, a universal primer site and UMIs were added. TCRdb re-called the 5' RACE reads through MiXCR, storing one row per CDR3 protein. The table has under 600,000 distinct CDR3 sequences, roughly a fifth seen once; the top ten hold roughly a sixth. The CDR3 runs 15 residues. J lost 0 bases, V lost 4 bases, and 0 bases had no gene match. Germline CDR1 is MNHEY and CDR2 is SVGAGI. Study observations and caveats: Relatively few clonotypes were ones that appeared in both CD4 and CD8 compartments. At approximately 95% for CD4 and over 80% for CD8, most primary-vaccination clones showed up again after the booster. Abundant contaminating clonotypes from the bulk population could appear in FACS-sorted repertoires.

Worth noting for this clonotype: Antigen: not known.

The source of this sequence is a young man who received the YFV17D yellow fever vaccine. The chain links TRBV6-5 to TRBJ2-7, with 13 bases matching TRBD2. The input for sequencing was PBMCs, taken approximately 22 days after the first yellow fever vaccination. DNA of the CDR3: TGTGCCAGCAGTTGGACTAGCGGGAGCTCCTACGAGCAGTACTTC. Translated, it gives CASSWTSGSSYEQYF.